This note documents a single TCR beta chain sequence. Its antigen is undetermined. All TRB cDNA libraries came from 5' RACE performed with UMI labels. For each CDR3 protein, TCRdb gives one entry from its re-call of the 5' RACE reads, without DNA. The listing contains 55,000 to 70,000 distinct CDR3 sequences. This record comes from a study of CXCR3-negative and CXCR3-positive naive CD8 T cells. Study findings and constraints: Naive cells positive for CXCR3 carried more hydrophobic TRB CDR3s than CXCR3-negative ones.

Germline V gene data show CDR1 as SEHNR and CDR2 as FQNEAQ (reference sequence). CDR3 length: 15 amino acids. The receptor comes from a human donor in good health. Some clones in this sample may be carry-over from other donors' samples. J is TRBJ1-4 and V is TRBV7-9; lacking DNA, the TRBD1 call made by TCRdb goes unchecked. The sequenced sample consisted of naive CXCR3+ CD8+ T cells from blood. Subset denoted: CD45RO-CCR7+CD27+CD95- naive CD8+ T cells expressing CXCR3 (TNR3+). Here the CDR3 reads CASSSGAEAIEKLFF.